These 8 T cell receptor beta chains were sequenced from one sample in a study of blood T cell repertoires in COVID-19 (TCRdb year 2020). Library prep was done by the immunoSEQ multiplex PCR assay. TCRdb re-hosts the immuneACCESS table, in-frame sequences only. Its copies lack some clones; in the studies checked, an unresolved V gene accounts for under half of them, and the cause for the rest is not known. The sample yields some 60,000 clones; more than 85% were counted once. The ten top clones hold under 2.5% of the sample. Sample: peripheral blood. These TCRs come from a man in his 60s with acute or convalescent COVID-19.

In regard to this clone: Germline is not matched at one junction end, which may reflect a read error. The CDR3: CSVDGTRTGQVDF. The CDR3 coding sequence is TGCAGCGTTGATGGGACCAGAACGGGACAGGTTGACTTC. This chain joins TRBV29-1 and TRBJ2-7; 8 bases map to TRBD1. CDR1 and CDR2 (germline): SQVTM, ANQGSEA. This CDR3 contains 13 residues.

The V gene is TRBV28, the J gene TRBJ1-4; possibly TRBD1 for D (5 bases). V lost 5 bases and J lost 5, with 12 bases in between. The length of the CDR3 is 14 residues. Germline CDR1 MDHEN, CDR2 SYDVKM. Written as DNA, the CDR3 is TGTGCCAGCAGTCTGGGCCAGGGCAATGAAAAACTGTTTTTT. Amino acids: CASSLGQGNEKLFF.

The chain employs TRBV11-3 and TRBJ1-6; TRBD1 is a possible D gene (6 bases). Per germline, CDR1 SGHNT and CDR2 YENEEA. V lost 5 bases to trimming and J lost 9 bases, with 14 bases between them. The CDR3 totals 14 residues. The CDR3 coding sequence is TGTGCCAGCAGCAATAACAGGGTGTTTTCACCCCTCCACTTT. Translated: CASSNNRVFSPLHF.

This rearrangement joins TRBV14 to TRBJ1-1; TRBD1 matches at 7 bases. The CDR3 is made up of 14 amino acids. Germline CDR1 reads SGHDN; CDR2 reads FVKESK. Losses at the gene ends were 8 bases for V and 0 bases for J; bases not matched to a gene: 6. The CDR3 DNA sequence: TGTGCCAGCCGTTCCGGGACAGTGAACACTGAAGCTTTCTTT. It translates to CASRSGTVNTEAFF.

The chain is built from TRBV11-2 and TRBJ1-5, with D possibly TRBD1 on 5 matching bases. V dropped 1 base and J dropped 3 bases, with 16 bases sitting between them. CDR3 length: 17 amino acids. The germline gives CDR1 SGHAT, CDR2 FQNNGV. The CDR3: CASSLVPGFFFNQPQHF. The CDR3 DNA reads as TGTGCCAGCAGCTTAGTTCCAGGGTTCTTCTTCAATCAGCCCCAGCATTTT.

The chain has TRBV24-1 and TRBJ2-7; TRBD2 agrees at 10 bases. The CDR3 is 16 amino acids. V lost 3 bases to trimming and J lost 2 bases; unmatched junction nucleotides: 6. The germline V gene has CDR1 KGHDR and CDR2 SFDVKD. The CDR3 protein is CATSDTGTSATYEQYF. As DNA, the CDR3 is TGTGCCACCAGTGATACAGGGACTAGCGCGACCTACGAGCAGTACTTC.

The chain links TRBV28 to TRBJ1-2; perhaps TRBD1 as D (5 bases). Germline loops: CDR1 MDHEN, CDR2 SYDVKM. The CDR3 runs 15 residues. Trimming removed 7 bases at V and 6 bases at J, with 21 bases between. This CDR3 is CASTLPPTGSHGYTF. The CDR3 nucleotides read TGTGCCAGCACATTACCCCCCACAGGATCCCATGGCTACACCTTC.

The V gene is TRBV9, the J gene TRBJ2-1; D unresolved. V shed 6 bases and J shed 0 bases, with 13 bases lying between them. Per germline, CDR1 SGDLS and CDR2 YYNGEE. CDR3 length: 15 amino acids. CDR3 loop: CASTFDSSSYNEQFF. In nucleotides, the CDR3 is TGTGCCAGCACCTTCGATAGCAGCTCCTACAATGAGCAGTTCTTC.